Below are 31 T cell receptor beta chains sequenced from a single sample in a study of T cells after yellow fever vaccination. A single record per CDR3 protein comes from TCRdb applying MiXCR to the 5' RACE reads. The sample has 300,000 to 350,000 distinct CDR3 sequences; 3.5% to 5% are singletons. The material was PBMCs, obtained 15 days after the yellow fever booster vaccination. Every receptor here comes from a man aged 18-30 years who received the YFV17D yellow fever vaccine.

This clonotype occurred a few times. The chain employs TRBV12-3 or TRBV12-4 and TRBJ1-3; D remains ambiguous. The CDR3 loop spans 14 amino acids. V dropped 2 bases and J dropped 4 bases, with 9 bases sitting between them. CDR3 bases: TGTGCCAGCAGTTTATTGCCACCAGGAAACACCATATATTTT. Translation gives CASSLLPPGNTIYF.

This clonotype has more than one count but fewer than ten. This chain uses TRBV5-4 with TRBJ2-2; 7 nucleotides align to TRBD1. The CDR3 contains 13 residues. After removal of 6 bases from V and 5 bases from J, the junction contained 4 bases not matched to a gene. Germline CDR1 reads SGHNT; CDR2 reads YYREEE (reference sequence). This chain's CDR3 is CASIKQGTGELFF. Here the CDR3 DNA reads TGTGCCAGCATAAAACAGGGGACCGGGGAGCTGTTTTTT.

This clonotype was seen at least ten times. This rearrangement joins TRBV29-1 to TRBJ1-2; no definite D call. CDR3 size: 15 residues. Trimming removed 0 bases at V and 2 bases at J, with 13 bases between. The germline CDR1 and CDR2 sequences are SQVTM and ANQGSEA. The CDR3 loop is CSVEEGTAENYGYTF. The CDR3 DNA is TGCAGCGTTGAAGAAGGTACGGCGGAGAACTATGGCTACACCTTC.

There are a few counts of this clonotype. This sequence joins TRBV20-1 and TRBJ2-7, with D possibly TRBD1 on 5 matching bases. The CDR3 consists of 12 residues. Germline V gives CDR1 DFQATT, CDR2 SNEGSKA (reference sequence). V lost 8 bases and J 5 bases, leaving 16 bases between the germline ends. Written as DNA, the CDR3 is TGCAGTCCAGGGAACCTCAGGAACGAGCAGTACGTC. This encodes CSPGNLRNEQYV.

At least ten counts were recorded for this clonotype. The chain uses TRBV24-1 and TRBJ2-1; 10 bases fit TRBD1. The germline gives CDR1 KGHDR, CDR2 SFDVKD. The CDR3 totals 15 residues. Germline trimming cut 3 bases from V and 5 bases from J; bases unmatched to any gene: 3. For the CDR3, the DNA is TGTGCCACCAGTGATAGCGGACAGGGGGACAATGAGCAGTTCTTC. Protein: CATSDSGQGDNEQFF.

This clonotype was counted ten times or more. This chain uses TRBV7-9 with TRBJ2-3; D gene uncertain. CDR3 length: 16 residues. Germline CDR1 and CDR2: SEHNR and FQNEAQ (reference sequence). The germline V and J ends were trimmed by 5 bases and 0 bases, with 15 bases remaining between them. CDR3 residues: CASSLGYPSSTDTQYF. For the CDR3, the DNA is TGTGCCAGCAGCCTGGGATACCCCTCTAGCACAGATACGCAGTATTTT.

The chain links TRBV30 to TRBJ1-2, with D maybe TRBD1 (5 bases). The length of the CDR3 is 14 residues. The germline CDR1 and CDR2 sequences are GTSNPN and SVGIG (reference sequence). The V and J ends lost 1 base and 3 bases respectively, with 12 bases between them. DNA for the CDR3: TGTGCCTGGAGTGCCTCAGGGCTGTACTATGGCTACACCTTC. The encoded protein is CAWSASGLYYGYTF.

This clonotype was counted ten times or more. The rearrangement links TRBV10-3 to TRBJ2-2, with D possibly being TRBD1 (5 bases). The CDR3 is 15 amino acids. The germline CDR1 and CDR2 sequences are ENHRY and SYGVKD. V was shortened by 8 bases and J by 0 bases, with 13 bases between the two germline ends. CDR3 loop: CAIGTGNANTGELFF. CDR3 in DNA: TGTGCCATCGGCACAGGAAACGCGAACACCGGGGAGCTGTTTTTT.

This clonotype was observed a few times. The genes are TRBV12-3 or TRBV12-4 and TRBJ2-1, with D unclear. The CDR3 spans 12 residues. V gave up 6 bases and J gave up 8 bases, with 11 bases separating them. This CDR3 is CASRRPPHEQFF. CDR3 in DNA: TGTGCCAGCAGACGACCTCCCCATGAGCAGTTCTTC.

This clonotype has at least ten counts. The chain recombines TRBV20-1 with TRBJ1-5, with 9 bases aligning to TRBD1. In germline, CDR1 is DFQATT, CDR2 SNEGSKA (reference sequence). Losses at the gene ends were 3 bases for V and 3 bases for J; bases not matched to a gene: 6. The CDR3 covers 15 residues. For the CDR3, the DNA is TGCAGTGCTAGTCCGGGACAGGGTTTCAATCAGCCCCAGCATTTT. Its protein product is CSASPGQGFNQPQHF.

The chain joins TRBV27 to TRBJ1-5; 8 bases align to TRBD1. Germline values: CDR1 MNHEY, CDR2 SMNVEV (reference sequence). After removal of 0 bases from V and 11 bases from J, the junction contained 9 bases not matched to a gene. The CDR3 has 15 residues. CDR3 in amino acids: CASSLSDRVGQAQHF. In DNA form, the CDR3 reads TGTGCCAGCAGTTTATCGGACAGGGTGGGCCAGGCCCAGCATTTT.

CDR3 in amino acids: CASHRGYSNQPQHF. DNA of the CDR3: TGTGCCAGCCATCGTGGCTATAGCAATCAGCCCCAGCATTTT. J is TRBJ1-5 and V is TRBV12-3 or TRBV12-4; no firm D call. The CDR3 is made up of 14 amino acids. Trimming took off 8 bases at V and 0 bases at J, with 11 bases between the two ends.

This clonotype was detected many times. The genes are TRBV15 and TRBJ2-1; TRBD2 matches 8 bases. J lost 2 bases, V lost 6 bases, and 6 bases had no gene match. CDR3 size: 15 residues. The V gene's germline CDR1 is LNHNV and CDR2 YYDKDF (reference sequence). The CDR3 is CATSSGGAPYNEQFF. The CDR3 bases are TGTGCCACCAGTTCCGGGGGGGCCCCCTACAATGAGCAGTTCTTC.

The V gene is TRBV20-1, the J gene TRBJ1-2, with a weak D call TRBD1 (5 bases). CDR1 and CDR2 from the germline V gene are DFQATT and SNEGSKA (reference sequence). V was cut by 0 bases and J by 6 bases, with 11 bases left in between. This CDR3 comprises 13 residues. The CDR3 DNA reads as TGCAGTGCTAGAGAGGTGGGGCGGGATGGCTACACCTTC. This translates into CSAREVGRDGYTF.

This clonotype was recorded many times. The V and J genes are TRBV5-6 and TRBJ2-7; D is ambiguous. The V gene's germline CDR1 is SGHDT and CDR2 YYEEEE. With 0 bases removed from V and 1 base from J, the gap between germline ends came to 5 bases. This CDR3 comprises 13 residues. The DNA for the CDR3 is TGTGCCAGCAGCTTGGAGTATTCCTACGAGCAGTACGTC. It translates to CASSLEYSYEQYV.

The gene calls are TRBV28 and TRBJ2-3, with 14 bases fitting TRBD2. The V segment lost 6 bases and the J segment 7 bases; nucleotides outside the gene matches: 15. The CDR3 extends over 18 amino acids. Germline CDR1 reads MDHEN; CDR2 reads SYDVKM. The CDR3, as DNA: TGTGCCAGCAGCGCCCACCCATTAGGACTAGCGGGGGGCCATACGCAGTATTTT. This encodes CASSAHPLGLAGGHTQYF.

This chain uses TRBV6-5 with TRBJ2-2; D possibly corresponds to TRBD2 (5 bases). Germline assignment: CDR1 MNHEY and CDR2 SVGAGI. Trimming shortened V by 2 bases and J by 0 bases, and 7 bases separated the two germline ends. CDR3 length equals 15 residues. CDR3 protein: CASSYQTTNTGELFF. CDR3 bases: TGTGCCAGCAGTTACCAGACTACGAACACCGGGGAGCTGTTTTTT.

This clonotype was recorded at least ten times. DNA for the CDR3: TGTGCCAGCAGCCTAGGGCTAGCAGGGACCCAGTACTTC. Its protein is CASSLGLAGTQYF. The chain carries TRBV12-3 or TRBV12-4 and TRBJ2-5; tentatively, D is TRBD2 (5 bases). The germline V and J ends were trimmed by 6 bases and 7 bases, with 15 bases remaining between them. The CDR3 contains 13 residues.

This clonotype was counted at least ten times. This chain uses TRBV5-1 with TRBJ1-4, with unresolved D. Germline V gene sequence: CDR1 SGHRS, CDR2 YFSETQ. CDR3 size: 14 residues. Trimming removed 1 base at V and 5 bases at J, with 9 bases between. CDR3 nucleotides: TGCGCCAGCAGCTTGTGGGGTAACAATGAAAAACTGTTTTTT. Translating it yields CASSLWGNNEKLFF.

This clonotype was seen only a few times. This chain connects TRBV4-1 to TRBJ2-7, with 10 positions matching TRBD2. The V segment lost 2 bases and the J segment 3 bases; nucleotides outside the gene matches: 4. This CDR3 is 15 amino acids long. Germline V gives CDR1 MGHRA, CDR2 YSYEKL. For the CDR3, the DNA is TGCGCCAGCAGCCAAAGGACTAGCGGATTCTACGAGCAGTACTTC. It translates to CASSQRTSGFYEQYF.

At least ten counts were recorded for this clonotype. The chain combines TRBV27 with TRBJ1-6; TRBD1 aligns across 7 bases. The V gene end was trimmed by 5 bases and the J gene end by 11 bases; junction bases not matched to a gene: 9. This CDR3 has 14 amino acids. The germline V gene has CDR1 MNHEY and CDR2 SMNVEV (reference sequence). The CDR3 protein is CASSPGQSVPPLHF. CDR3 sequence (DNA): TGTGCCAGCAGTCCGGGACAGTCTGTTCCACCCCTCCACTTT.

This clonotype was counted a few times. The chain is built from TRBV6-2 or TRBV6-3 and TRBJ2-1; the match to TRBD2 covers 8 bases. This CDR3 region has 14 residues. Germline CDR1 reads MNHEY; CDR2 reads SVGEGT. V lost 7 bases, J lost 3 bases, and 5 bases stayed unmatched. The CDR3 protein is CASTGLALYNEQFF. As DNA, the CDR3 is TGTGCCAGCACCGGACTAGCCCTCTACAATGAGCAGTTCTTC.

This clonotype turned up a few times. The chain joins TRBV5-1 to TRBJ2-3; D is possibly TRBD1 or TRBD2 (5 bases each). Trimming took off 2 bases at V and 3 bases at J, with 10 bases between the two ends. Germline V lookup: CDR1 SGHRS, CDR2 YFSETQ. The CDR3 has 14 amino acids. CDR3 sequence: CASSFGAATDTQYF. The CDR3 bases are TGCGCCAGCAGCTTCGGGGCTGCAACAGATACGCAGTATTTT.

V is TRBV20-1 and J is TRBJ1-4; D not certain. This CDR3 region has 11 residues. Deletions cut 2 bases from V and 11 bases from J, with 9 bases between. Germline CDR1 is DFQATT and CDR2 is SNEGSKA (reference sequence). The CDR3 sequence: CSARPGDKLFF. CDR3 DNA sequence: TGCAGTGCTAGACCGGGAGACAAACTGTTTTTT.

In this sample, this clonotype turned up many times. The genes are TRBV10-3 and TRBJ2-5, with 13 bases matching TRBD2. V lost 6 bases and J lost 4; bases outside the gene matches: 17. The CDR3 loop spans 19 amino acids. From germline, CDR1 is ENHRY and CDR2 SYGVKD. The CDR3 loop reads CAISNGGLAGAMVRETQYF. As DNA, the CDR3 is TGTGCCATCAGCAACGGAGGACTAGCGGGGGCGATGGTACGAGAGACCCAGTACTTC.

This clonotype has more than one count but fewer than ten. The CDR3, as DNA: TGTGCCAGCAGCTTTATGGGTTTGACTGAAGCTTTCTTT. Residues: CASSFMGLTEAFF. The rearrangement joins TRBV7-2 to TRBJ1-1; D uncertain. The CDR3 runs 13 residues. The germline V gene encodes CDR1 SGHTA and CDR2 FQGNSA. V was clipped by 3 bases and J by 5 bases, with 10 bases between them.

This clonotype was observed many times. The chain has TRBV6-5 and TRBJ2-3; a possible D gene is TRBD2 (6 bases). This CDR3 comprises 14 residues. Trimming removed 7 bases at V and 2 bases at J, with 13 bases between. Germline assignment: CDR1 MNHEY and CDR2 SVGAGI. CDR3 sequence: CASMVADLTDTQYF. The CDR3 region has the DNA TGTGCCAGCATGGTAGCGGATCTCACAGATACGCAGTATTTT.

Many counts were recorded for this clonotype. The V gene is TRBV4-2, the J gene TRBJ1-6; no firm D call. Germline CDR1 and CDR2: LGHNA and YNFKEQ. This CDR3 spans 15 amino acids. V lost 1 base to trimming and J lost 9 bases, with 13 bases between them. The CDR3 DNA sequence: TGTGCCAGCAGCCAAGCCGGTCAGCAAGGTTCACCCCTCCACTTT. Amino acids: CASSQAGQQGSPLHF.

The chain carries TRBV20-1 and TRBJ1-6, with 8 bases matching TRBD1. After removal of 3 bases from V and 9 bases from J, the junction contained 7 bases not matched to a gene. The CDR3 spans 14 residues. Germline V lookup: CDR1 DFQATT, CDR2 SNEGSKA (reference sequence). The CDR3 DNA sequence: TGCAGTGCTAGTAGTCGGACAGGGTTTTCACCCCTCCACTTT. Amino acid sequence: CSASSRTGFSPLHF.

This clonotype was observed many times. This chain uses TRBV27 with TRBJ2-5, with a weak D call TRBD2 (5 bases). Per the germline V gene, CDR1 is MNHEY and CDR2 is SMNVEV (reference sequence). V was trimmed by 5 bases and J by 7 bases, leaving 11 bases between them. This CDR3 spans 12 amino acids. The CDR3 sequence is CASSPPRGTQYF. Here the CDR3 DNA reads TGTGCCAGCAGTCCCCCTCGGGGGACCCAGTACTTC.

This chain joins TRBV18 and TRBJ1-2, with D unclear. Trimming took 2 bases from V and 4 from J, leaving 11 bases between them. Per germline, CDR1 KGHSH and CDR2 LQKENI. This CDR3 has 14 amino acids. The CDR3 sequence is CASSPGPTLYGYTF. The CDR3 DNA is TGTGCCAGCTCACCAGGGCCGACGCTCTATGGCTACACCTTC.